These T cell receptor beta chains were read from a single sample in a study of CD8 T cells in Susac syndrome. TCRdb recomputed calls from the immunoSEQ multiplex PCR reads with MiXCR, one row per CDR3 protein. The sample consists of some 150,000 distinct CDR3 sequences, 90% to 95% of them appearing once. The sequencing sample was made of CD8+ T cells from PBMCs. These receptors were taken from a human donor with multiple sclerosis. The CDR3 runs from the conserved cysteine through the conserved F or W.

TRBV18	CASSLLTAGTEETQYF
TRBV3-1	CASSPLKRGGTDTQYF
TRBV30	CAWGVGSEAFF
TRBV7-9	CASSFPKGGDYNEQFF
TRBV6-6	CASSYSDPSPLHF
TRBV20-1	CSAPLEAPYEQYF
TRBV24-1	CATSQPGTGDADTQYF
TRBV14	CASSQDRRGLAFF
TRBV20-1	CSATGLAGRSYNEQFF
TRBV9	CASSVVAGLGETQYF
TRBV5-1	CASRNGESGNTIYF
TRBV9	CASSVAGVNEQFF